The clone carrying this TCR beta chain was seen once. Its antigen is currently unknown. A read error may account for a junction end that differs from germline. This sample stems from a study of tumor-infiltrating lymphocytes in primary liver carcinoma. Overall study context: Ranging in age from 30 to 69 years, the patients were men and women. Tissue type made little difference to sample yields of roughly 3.65 to 7.5 million productive TCRbeta reads. Study-level findings and limits: Blood had a significantly lower top-250-clone fraction than tumors did (p = 0.039).

From roughly 500 ng total RNA, TCR beta cDNA was generated with a primer in the constant region. Slightly modified ARM-PCR with three nested multiplex PCR rounds yielded TCR beta libraries. With TRBV1-TRBV30 forward primers and a C-beta reverse primer, the first two PCR rounds were run for around 10 cycles each. TCRdb processed the multiplex PCR reads anew with MiXCR; each CDR3 protein has one entry. The sample includes 300,000 to 350,000 distinct CDR3 sequences, less than 75% of them seen just once. The CDR3 totals 14 residues. Unsorted whole blood yielded blood RNA, and germline DNA was extracted as well.

This TCR was sampled from a man between 40 and 49 years old with primary liver carcinoma and hepatitis B virus infection. This sequence joins TRBV12-3 or TRBV12-4 and TRBJ1-5; TRBD1 might be the D (6 bases). The specimen sequenced was peripheral blood. The CDR3 is CASGLERGNQPQHF. CDR3 DNA sequence: TGTGCCAGCGGTTTAGAGAGGGGGAATCAACCCCAGCATTTT.